The clone carrying this T cell receptor beta chain was detected only a few times. This sample stems from a study of T-cell reconstitution after alpha-beta-depleted transplantation in children. For TCRbeta, the library was prepared with unique molecular identifiers. TCRdb re-derived calls from the PCR reads in MiXCR, one entry per CDR3 protein. There are 700,000 to 950,000 distinct CDR3 sequences in the sample; 16% occur only once, and under 6% lies in the top ten. The CDR3 runs to 13 residues. The germline CDR1 and CDR2 sequences are KGHSH and LQKENI. Between the trimmed V and J ends, which lost 4 bases and 1 base, there was a span of 7 bases.

The TCR was taken from a male patient younger than 18 who had a stem cell transplant for acute lymphoblastic leukemia, so the T cells may come from the graft donor. Sequences were derived from PBMCs, mostly from graft donor cells, sampled 360 days after TCRalphabeta/CD19-depleted stem cell transplant. V usage is TRBV18 and J usage is TRBJ2-5, with D uncertain. The CDR3 is CASSRSIQETQYF. In DNA form, the CDR3 reads TGTGCCAGCTCACGGTCGATCCAAGAGACCCAGTACTTC.